Presented here are 14 T cell receptor beta chains from one specimen sequenced in a study of blood T cell repertoires in COVID-19. Method: immunoSEQ multiplex PCR; TCRdb's copy keeps in-frame clones and lacks some. Of hundreds of thousands of clones listed, more than 80% are singletons. What was sequenced was PBMCs or T cells enriched from blood (not recorded which). The receptors shown here come from a middle-aged man who had been exposed to COVID-19.

This chain connects TRBV27 to TRBJ1-4; D gene uncertain. Trimming took 7 bases from V and 14 from J, leaving 14 bases between them. The length of the CDR3 is 11 residues. Germline values: CDR1 MNHEY, CDR2 SMNVEV (reference sequence). In nucleotides, the CDR3 is TGTGCCAGCAACGGTCCCCGCGGGCTGTTTTTT. This encodes CASNGPRGLFF.

The chain recombines TRBV29-1 with TRBJ1-1, with 9 positions matching TRBD1. The CDR3 spans 16 residues. Germline values: CDR1 SQVTM, CDR2 ANQGSEA. The ends lost 3 bases at V and 5 bases at J; junction bases unmatched: 13. The CDR3 nucleotides are TGCAGCGTTGAGAAAGGTGCCGGGACAGGGCGGACTGAAGCTTTCTTT. It encodes CSVEKGAGTGRTEAFF.

This rearrangement joins TRBV29-1 to TRBJ2-3; no reliable D call. CDR1 is SQVTM, CDR2 ANQGSEA, per germline. V was shortened by 8 bases and J by 5 bases, with 14 bases between the two germline ends. The length of the CDR3 is 12 residues. The CDR3 sequence is CSWLGLEDTQYF. As DNA, the CDR3 is TGCAGCTGGTTAGGTCTAGAAGATACGCAGTATTTT.

The gene calls are TRBV5-4 and TRBJ2-1, with 7 bases aligning to TRBD2. The CDR3 is 13 amino acids. V was clipped by 6 bases and J by 5 bases; unmatched bases: 5. Germline lookup yields CDR1 SGHNT and CDR2 YYREEE (reference sequence). This CDR3 reads CASTLADHNEQFF. DNA of the CDR3: TGTGCCAGCACCCTAGCGGACCACAATGAGCAGTTCTTC.

The chain uses TRBV5-1 and TRBJ2-2; 9 bases agree with TRBD1. The CDR3 extends over 16 amino acids. CDR1 is SGHRS and CDR2 is YFSETQ in the germline V gene. The J segment lost 3 bases and the V segment lost 0 bases, leaving 3 bases of the junction unmatched. CDR3: CASSLGGQGYTGELFF. CDR3 nucleotides: TGCGCCAGCAGCTTGGGGGGACAGGGTTACACCGGGGAGCTGTTTTTT.

J is TRBJ1-1 and V is TRBV19; D is unclear. Trimming took 1 base from V and 0 from J, leaving 9 bases between them. The CDR3 spans 15 residues. Germline lookup yields CDR1 LNHDA and CDR2 SQIVND (reference sequence). CDR3: CASSIAAGLNTEAFF. The CDR3 nucleotides read TGTGCCAGTAGTATAGCGGCAGGCTTGAACACTGAAGCTTTCTTT. Together with reference TRBV19 and TRBJ1-1, the CDR3 gives the full variable domain: DGGITQSPKYLFRKEGQNVTLSCEQNLNHDAMYWYRQDPGQGLRLIYYSQIVNDFQKGDIAEGYSVSREKKESFPLTVTSAQKNPTAFYLCASSIAAGLNTEAFFGQGTRLTVV.

The chain employs TRBV5-1 and TRBJ1-1; 8 positions match TRBD1. V lost 2 bases to trimming and J lost 6 bases; unmatched junction nucleotides: 6. Germline values: CDR1 SGHRS, CDR2 YFSETQ. The CDR3 has 14 amino acids. The CDR3 here is CASSFKLQGAEAFF. The CDR3 DNA follows: TGCGCCAGCAGCTTCAAATTACAGGGGGCTGAAGCTTTCTTT.

The chain is built from TRBV5-4 and TRBJ2-7; no reliable D call. This CDR3 comprises 12 residues. Trimming left V 5 bases short and J 2 bases short, with 8 bases between. The germline V gene encodes CDR1 SGHNT and CDR2 YYREEE (reference sequence). CDR3 DNA: TGTGCCAGCAGACTGGAGACCTACGAGCAGTACTTC. This codes for CASRLETYEQYF.

The chain joins TRBV5-1 to TRBJ2-3; TRBD1 might be the D (6 bases). Germline CDR1 SGHRS, CDR2 YFSETQ. Trimming removed 2 bases from V and 6 bases from J, with 13 bases in between. This CDR3 contains 14 residues. The CDR3 protein is CASSLGTPADTQYF. The CDR3 region has the DNA TGCGCCAGCAGCTTAGGGACACCCGCCGATACGCAGTATTTT.

V and J are TRBV6-1 and TRBJ1-1, with D perhaps matching TRBD1 (5 bases). The CDR3 has 15 residues. V lost 0 bases and J 6 bases, leaving 14 bases between the germline ends. Germline lookup yields CDR1 MNHNS and CDR2 SASEGT. DNA of the CDR3: TGTGCCAGCAGTGAAGCTCGGGCAGGGTTGGCTGAAGCTTTCTTT. It translates to CASSEARAGLAEAFF.

The gene calls are TRBV19 and TRBJ1-1; the D is unclear. Germline assignment: CDR1 LNHDA and CDR2 SQIVND (reference sequence). Trimming shortened V by 8 bases and J by 0 bases, and 19 bases separated the two germline ends. CDR3 length: 16 amino acids. The chain's CDR3 is CASRLRTPLMNTEAFF. The CDR3 DNA follows: TGTGCCAGTCGGCTGCGGACTCCACTCATGAACACTGAAGCTTTCTTT.

The V call is TRBV5-1, the J call TRBJ2-5; 8 bases are a match to TRBD1. Germline-derived CDR1 and CDR2 are SGHRS and YFSETQ. J was trimmed by 4 bases and V by 4 bases; bases with no gene match: 3. This CDR3 is 13 amino acids long. The CDR3 sequence is CASSVQGAETQYF. CDR3 DNA: TGCGCCAGCAGCGTCCAGGGGGCAGAGACCCAGTACTTC.

The chain joins TRBV28 to TRBJ1-1; 7 nucleotides align to TRBD1. Trimming cost V 10 bases and J 5 bases; bases outside gene matches: 16. Germline-derived CDR1 and CDR2 are MDHEN and SYDVKM. The CDR3 contains 15 residues. The CDR3 loop reads CATGEIGTVRTEAFF. For the CDR3, the DNA is TGTGCCACCGGGGAGATAGGGACAGTCCGGACTGAAGCTTTCTTT.

The rearrangement links TRBV30 to TRBJ2-3; 8 positions match TRBD2. The CDR3 has 14 residues. J gave up 5 bases and V 0 bases, and 4 bases lay outside the gene matches. CDR1 and CDR2 (germline): GTSNPN, SVGIG (reference sequence). CDR3 sequence: CAWSVGLAGDTQYF. In DNA form, the CDR3 reads TGTGCCTGGAGTGTCGGCCTAGCGGGAGATACGCAGTATTTT. The full variable domain, with the rest looked up from reference TRBV30 and TRBJ2-3, is SQTIHQWPATLVQPVGSPLSLECTVEGTSNPNLYWYRQAAGRGLQLLFYSVGIGQISSEVPQNLSASRPQDRQFILSSKKLLLSDSGFYLCAWSVGLAGDTQYFGPGTRLTVL.